The rows below give T cell receptor beta chains drawn from one sample of a study of CD8 T cells in Susac syndrome. TCRdb re-called the immunoSEQ multiplex PCR reads with MiXCR, one entry per CDR3 protein. The table shows more than 80,000 distinct CDR3 sequences, with approximately 94% occurring only once. The sequenced material came from CD8+ T cells from PBMCs. These receptors originate from a human donor with Susac syndrome. CDR3s include the opening cysteine and the closing phenylalanine or tryptophan. A D gene is named only where the DNA matches it firmly. Expanded clones get a size class; other rows say once, few or many, or leave the size out.

J | V | D | size | DNA | CDR3
TRBJ2-3 | TRBV20-1 | TRBD2 | NA | TGCAGTGCTAGAGGGGAGACTAGCGGGGGGTTCACAGATACGCAGTATTTT | CSARGETSGGFTDTQYF
TRBJ1-6 | TRBV20-1 | NA | NA | TGCAGTGCTAGAGGGCGGCAGGCGAGCTCCTATAATTCACCCCTCCACTTT | CSARGRQASSYNSPLHF
TRBJ2-1 | TRBV7-6 | NA | NA | TGTGCCAGCAGCTTGCGGACCGGTGGGCGCGACAATGAGCAGTTCTTC | CASSLRTGGRDNEQFF
TRBJ2-2 | TRBV9 | TRBD1 | NA | TGTGCCAGCAGCGTAGTCGGGACAGGGGCCGGGGAGCTGTTTTTT | CASSVVGTGAGELFF
TRBJ2-7 | TRBV18 | TRBD1 | once | TGTGCCAGCTCCCAGTGGGGACAGGAGGACAACGAGCAGTACTTC | CASSQWGQEDNEQYF
TRBJ1-1 | TRBV27 | NA | once | TGTGCCAGCAGTTTATCCAGGGATAAGAGAGCTTTCTTT | CASSLSRDKRAFF
TRBJ2-3 | TRBV7-8 | TRBD2 | NA | TGTGCCAGCAGCAATGGACTAGCGGGGGGGGAGCAAAAAGATACGCAGTATTTT | CASSNGLAGGEQKDTQYF
TRBJ1-2 | TRBV27 | TRBD1 | NA | TGTGCCAGCAGTTTCAGCAGGGGGGGCGGCTACACCTTC | CASSFSRGGGYTF
TRBJ2-1 | TRBV5-4 | TRBD1 | NA | TGTGCCAGCAGCTCGATGACAGGGAATGAGCAGTTCTTC | CASSSMTGNEQFF
TRBJ2-7 | TRBV3-1 | NA | NA | TGTGCCAGCAGCCAAGGATCCCTCTACGAGCAGTACTTC | CASSQGSLYEQYF
TRBJ2-5 | TRBV27 | NA | NA | TGTGCCAGCAGCCTGGGTAGGGACCCCCAGTACTTC | CASSLGRDPQYF